Listed here are 26 T cell receptor beta chains from one sample, sequenced in a study of blood T cells in healthy people across ages. Primed by a sample-barcoded 5' primer and a J-beta primer mix, a second PCR proceeded for 7 to 11 cycles. From the 5' RACE reads, TCRdb called clonotypes with MiXCR, one entry per CDR3 protein. The sample records 800,000 to 950,000 distinct CDR3 sequences, about 28% being singletons. These data were also filed under a second study, of T cells of mothers and their children.

Source material: blood. The receptor set was obtained from a woman aged 35 to 49 in good health.

The V call is TRBV7-8, the J call TRBJ2-3, with D possibly matching TRBD1 (5 bases). Looked up from germline, CDR1 is SGHVS and CDR2 is FQNEAQ. The CDR3 is made up of 15 amino acids. The V gene lost 3 bases and the J gene lost 2 bases, with 12 bases spanning the gap. This chain's CDR3 is CASSFSIRVTDTQYF. The CDR3 DNA sequence: TGTGCCAGCAGCTTTTCTATCAGGGTCACAGATACGCAGTATTTT.

The gene calls are TRBV14 and TRBJ2-1, with 12 bases lining up with TRBD2. This CDR3 is built from 17 residues. The junction had 8 bases not matched to a gene; V was cut back by 1 base and J by 7 bases. Germline CDR1 reads SGHDN; CDR2 reads FVKESK. The CDR3 coding sequence is TGTGCCAGCAGCCAAGCCCTGCTAGCGGGGGGGCGAAATGAGCAGTTCTTC. This encodes CASSQALLAGGRNEQFF.

In this sample, this clonotype turned up many times. This chain joins TRBV5-1 and TRBJ2-4; the match to TRBD2 covers 7 bases. J gave up 1 base and V 0 bases, and 7 bases lay outside the gene matches. CDR1 is SGHRS and CDR2 is YFSETQ in the germline V gene. The CDR3 has 17 residues. Here the CDR3 DNA reads TGCGCCAGCAGCTTGGAGGTGGGAGGGTCGGCCAAAAACATTCAGTACTTC. Translation gives CASSLEVGGSAKNIQYF.

The V call is TRBV9, the J call TRBJ2-3, with D perhaps being TRBD1 or TRBD2 (5 bases each). Germline CDR1 SGDLS, CDR2 YYNGEE. This CDR3 is 14 amino acids long. Deletions cut 2 bases from V and 2 bases from J, with 9 bases between. The CDR3, as DNA: TGTGCCAGCAGCGTTTATGGGACCACAGATACGCAGTATTTT. This codes for CASSVYGTTDTQYF.

Many counts were recorded for this clonotype. CDR3 sequence (DNA): TGTGCCAGCAGCTTGATATCCGGGACGGCCGAGCAGTTCTTC. Protein product: CASSLISGTAEQFF. The chain has TRBV5-8 and TRBJ2-1; D possibly matches TRBD1 or TRBD2 (5 bases each). V was shortened by 1 base and J by 10 bases, with 15 bases between the two germline ends. Germline values: CDR1 SGHTS, CDR2 YDEGEE. The CDR3 loop spans 14 amino acids.

This clonotype has at least ten counts. The V and J genes are TRBV6-5 and TRBJ2-7; D is unresolved. The germline CDR1 and CDR2 sequences are MNHEY and SVGAGI. With 6 bases removed from V and 7 bases from J, the gap between germline ends came to 16 bases. The CDR3 consists of 13 residues. Written as DNA, the CDR3 is TGTGCCAGCAGACCTAGGCAGGCGCGAGAGCAGTACTTC. This gives the protein CASRPRQAREQYF.

This clonotype has only a few counts. The gene calls are TRBV3-1 and TRBJ2-1; a possible D gene is TRBD2 (7 bases). The CDR3 extends over 17 amino acids. V gave up 1 base and J gave up 6 bases, with 19 bases separating them. CDR1 is LGHDT and CDR2 is YNNKEL in the germline V gene (reference sequence). Here the CDR3 reads CASSQGAGGLGFNEQFF. In nucleotides, the CDR3 is TGTGCCAGCAGCCAAGGGGCCGGGGGGCTGGGGTTCAATGAGCAGTTCTTC.

There are a few counts of this clonotype. CDR3 region: CASSPPGQHEQFF. Here the CDR3 DNA reads TGTGCCAGCAGCCCACCGGGACAGCACGAGCAGTTCTTC. This rearrangement joins TRBV3-1 to TRBJ2-1; 7 bases map to TRBD1. This CDR3 comprises 13 residues. Unmatched junction bases numbered 7, after V lost 4 bases and J lost 10 bases. Germline V gene sequence: CDR1 LGHDT, CDR2 YNNKEL (reference sequence).

In its sample, this clonotype was seen a few times. The genes are TRBV5-1 and TRBJ2-5, with 11 bases lining up with TRBD2. Germline CDR1 is SGHRS and CDR2 is YFSETQ. Unmatched junction bases numbered 6, after V lost 4 bases and J lost 4 bases. There are 15 residues in the CDR3. CDR3 residues: CASSPVAGGRETQYF. DNA for the CDR3: TGCGCCAGCAGCCCCGTAGCGGGGGGGCGAGAGACCCAGTACTTC.

This clonotype was found a few times. The CDR3 coding sequence is TGTGCCAGCAGCCCGAGGACAGCCCTTAGCACAGATACGCAGTATTTT. Translated: CASSPRTALSTDTQYF. The chain uses TRBV7-6 and TRBJ2-3; D might be TRBD1 (6 bases). CDR1 is SGHVS, CDR2 FNYEAQ, per germline. V was cut by 5 bases and J by 0 bases, with 15 bases left in between. CDR3 length equals 16 residues.

As for this clonotype: This may be a read error: a much more frequent sequence differs by one nucleotide. V gene TRBV5-1 combines with J gene TRBJ2-7; 11 bases match TRBD2. This CDR3 is 17 amino acids long. The germline gives CDR1 SGHRS, CDR2 YFSETQ. The junction had 14 bases not matched to a gene; V was cut back by 4 bases and J by 5 bases. As DNA, the CDR3 is TGCGCCAGCAGCCCGCGAGGGACTAGCGGATCCCACCACGAGCAGTACTTC. Residues: CASSPRGTSGSHHEQYF.

The gene calls are TRBV7-2 and TRBJ2-7; D might be TRBD1 (7 bases). Trimming left V 7 bases short and J 7 bases short, with 17 bases between. Germline V gives CDR1 SGHTA, CDR2 FQGNSA. This CDR3 contains 13 residues. The CDR3 spells CASNFRGDNEQYF. DNA of the CDR3: TGTGCCAGCAACTTCAGGGGGGACAATGAGCAGTACTTC. The full variable domain, rest sourced from reference TRBV7-2 and TRBJ2-7, is GAGVSQSPSNKVTEKGKDVELRCDPISGHTALYWYRQSLGQGLEFLIYFQGNSAPDKSGLPSDRFSAERTGGSVSTLTIQRTQQEDSAVYLCASNFRGDNEQYFGPGTRLTVT.

The rearrangement uses TRBV28 and TRBJ1-6; 7 bases match TRBD1. CDR1 is MDHEN and CDR2 is SYDVKM in the germline V gene. J lost 4 bases, V lost 1 base, and 10 bases had no gene match. This CDR3 is built from 18 residues. This chain's CDR3 is CASSLSLQTGYYNSPLHF. CDR3 sequence (DNA): TGTGCCAGCAGTTTATCCCTCCAGACAGGGTATTATAATTCACCCCTCCACTTT.

J is TRBJ2-1 and V is TRBV5-6, with 9 bases matching TRBD1. Losses at the gene ends were 4 bases for V and 9 bases for J; bases not matched to a gene: 11. This CDR3 region has 15 residues. Germline values: CDR1 SGHDT, CDR2 YYEEEE. The CDR3 sequence: CASSIDGTGMAEQFF. The CDR3 coding sequence is TGTGCCAGCAGCATCGACGGGACAGGGATGGCTGAGCAGTTCTTC.

This rearrangement joins TRBV4-2 to TRBJ2-3; 8 nucleotides match TRBD1. CDR3 size: 15 residues. Germline trimming cut 4 bases from V and 2 bases from J; bases unmatched to any gene: 5. Germline values: CDR1 LGHNA, CDR2 YNFKEQ. CDR3 region: CASSRQGANTDTQYF. The CDR3 DNA is TGTGCCAGCAGCCGCCAGGGGGCAAACACAGATACGCAGTATTTT.

With regard to this clonotype: This may be a read error, as it is one base from a much larger clone. J is TRBJ2-5 and V is TRBV5-1; 8 bases line up with TRBD2. The J call is uncertain, as TRBJ2-7 better fits the DNA end. Per the germline V gene, CDR1 is SGHRS and CDR2 is YFSETQ. There are 16 residues in the CDR3. The CDR3 here is CASSSAREGIAAEQYV. The DNA for the CDR3 is TGCGCCAGCAGCTCCGCACGGGAGGGAATAGCAGCCGAGCAGTACGTC.

The chain recombines TRBV24-1 with TRBJ1-2; 8 bases map to TRBD1. V shed 3 bases, J shed 7 bases, and the junction held 9 bases outside the gene matches. The germline V gene has CDR1 KGHDR and CDR2 SFDVKD. This CDR3 contains 15 residues. CDR3 sequence (DNA): TGTGCCACCAGTGATCCTACGACAGGGGCCGGTGGCTACACCTTC. This sequence encodes CATSDPTTGAGGYTF.

This clonotype showed up just a few times. The V call is TRBV20-1, the J call TRBJ2-5; 9 bases line up with TRBD1. Judging by the DNA end, TRBJ2-7 fits better; the J call may be wrong. The CDR3 runs 13 residues. Germline lookup yields CDR1 DFQATT and CDR2 SNEGSKA (reference sequence). This CDR3 reads CSASRQGDDEQYF. CDR3 DNA sequence: TGCAGTGCTAGTAGACAGGGGGACGACGAGCAGTACTTC.

This chain uses TRBV12-3 or TRBV12-4 with TRBJ2-3; 7 bases are a match to TRBD1. The CDR3 is 14 residues long. V shed 3 bases, J shed 8 bases, and the junction held 8 bases outside the gene matches. The DNA of the CDR3 is TGTGCCAGCAGTTTTCACAGGGGCCCAGGTACGCAGTATTTT. This sequence encodes CASSFHRGPGTQYF.

This clonotype was detected ten times or more. The chain combines TRBV29-1 with TRBJ2-3; D call uncertain. V was clipped by 3 bases and J by 1 base, with 5 bases between them. The CDR3 covers 12 residues. Germline CDR1 SQVTM, CDR2 ANQGSEA. The CDR3 nucleotides read TGCAGCGTTGATGGGGGCACAGATACGCAGTATTTT. It specifies CSVDGGTDTQYF.

The CDR3 DNA sequence: TGTGCCAGCAGCTCCGACGGTTCGGGTCCCTACGAGCAGTACTTC. Protein: CASSSDGSGPYEQYF. This chain links TRBV11-3 with TRBJ2-7; D is ambiguous. Trimming removed 4 bases at V and 2 bases at J, with 15 bases between. The germline V gene encodes CDR1 SGHNT and CDR2 YENEEA. The CDR3 is 15 residues long.

This chain joins TRBV6-5 and TRBJ1-1; D call uncertain. Per the germline V gene, CDR1 is MNHEY and CDR2 is SVGAGI. This CDR3 contains 15 residues. The germline V and J ends were trimmed by 0 bases and 5 bases, with 13 bases remaining between them. Here the CDR3 reads CASSYSERGRTEAFF. The CDR3 nucleotides are TGTGCCAGCAGTTACTCGGAGAGAGGGAGGACTGAAGCTTTCTTT.

As concerns this clonotype: A much larger clone sits a single nucleotide away, making a read error possible. The chain uses TRBV11-2 and TRBJ2-1; TRBD1 agrees at 8 bases. The germline V gene encodes CDR1 SGHAT and CDR2 FQNNGV. The length of the CDR3 is 16 residues. This CDR3 reads CACSPRTGRSINEQFF. The CDR3 DNA follows: TGTGCCTGCAGCCCTCGGACAGGGCGGTCGATCAATGAGCAGTTCTTC.

The V gene is TRBV5-5, the J gene TRBJ2-6; no definite D call. Germline V CDR1 and CDR2: SGHKS, YYEKEE (reference sequence). The CDR3 contains 15 residues. Trimming pared 1 base from V and 2 bases from J, leaving 7 bases between. CDR3: CASSLRQAGANVLTF. CDR3 DNA: TGTGCCAGCAGCTTGCGCCAGGCTGGGGCCAACGTCCTGACTTTC.

The chain links TRBV7-2 to TRBJ2-2; the D call may be TRBD1 or TRBD2 (5 bases each). There are 16 residues in the CDR3. The germline V and J ends were trimmed by 4 bases and 5 bases, with 17 bases remaining between them. From germline, CDR1 is SGHTA and CDR2 FQGNSA. The CDR3, as DNA: TGTGCCAGCAGCTCCGGGGCGAGGGGCGGTACCGGGGAGCTGTTTTTT. It codes for CASSSGARGGTGELFF.

This clonotype has just one count. This may be a read error: a much more frequent sequence differs by one nucleotide. The V and J genes are TRBV21-1 and TRBJ1-2; the table calls TRBD1, which could not be checked here. TRBV21-1 is classified as a pseudogene. CDR3 length: 16 residues. DNA of the CDR3: TGTGCCAGCAGCAAGGTCACGACAGGGCTTAACTATGGCTACACCTTC. It encodes CASSKVTTGLNYGYTF.